These 30 T cell receptor beta chains came from one sample sequenced in a study of radiation and T cells in renal cell carcinoma (dated by TCRdb to the early 2020s). The time point label for this specimen denotes: blood 4 weeks post-SBRT, at nephrectomy. The meaning of the sample's treatment or condition label: 15 Gy SBRT to primary tumor, nephrectomy 4 weeks later. The library was obtained by the immunoSEQ multiplex PCR assay. TCRdb provides this immuneACCESS table in a form limited to in-frame rearrangements. Some clones are lacking; in checked studies, under half of them reflect an unresolved V gene, and why the rest are absent is not known. Here the sample has around 99,000 clones; 84% occur a single time. The ten top clones hold about 7.2% of the sample. Sequenced material: blood, taken from a patient whose treatment included radiotherapy and nephrectomy. These receptors were obtained from a man in his fifties or sixties with renal cell carcinoma.

In its sample, this clone was seen once. The V and J genes are TRBV19 and TRBJ2-7; 8 positions match TRBD2. The CDR3 consists of 16 residues. V was clipped by 6 bases and J by 4 bases; unmatched bases: 14. From germline, CDR1 is LNHDA and CDR2 SQIVND (reference sequence). The CDR3 spells CASSDLGSGSRYEQYF. Written as DNA, the CDR3 is TGTGCCAGTAGCGACCTGGGGAGCGGGAGTAGGTACGAGCAGTACTTC.

In its sample, this clone was seen once. The chain joins TRBV5-1 to TRBJ1-1; tentative D call: TRBD1 (5 bases). V lost 4 bases and J lost 4, with 14 bases in between. In germline, CDR1 is SGHRS, CDR2 YFSETQ. The CDR3 has 14 residues. This chain's CDR3 is CASSIGDGSTEAFF. In DNA, the CDR3 is TGCGCCAGCAGCATCGGGGACGGGAGCACTGAAGCTTTCTTT. The full variable domain, its missing parts supplied by reference TRBV5-1 and TRBJ1-1, is KAGVTQTPRYLIKTRGQQVTLSCSPISGHRSVSWYQQTPGQGLQFLFEYFSETQRNKGNFPGRFSGRQFSNSRSEMNVSTLELGDSALYLCASSIGDGSTEAFFGQGTRLTVV.

This clone was observed once. CDR3 coding DNA: TGTGCCAGCGTGGGACAGGGGGCGCGGGGAGAGACCCAGTACTTC. It specifies CASVGQGARGETQYF. This chain joins TRBV6-5 and TRBJ2-5; 12 nucleotides line up with TRBD1. CDR3 length equals 15 residues. Per germline, CDR1 MNHEY and CDR2 SVGAGI. J lost 4 bases, V lost 8 bases, and 8 bases had no gene match.

This clone has at least ten counts. The chain employs TRBV2 and TRBJ1-4, with D perhaps TRBD1 (5 bases). Germline lookup yields CDR1 SNHLY and CDR2 FYNNEI. The V gene lost 5 bases and the J gene lost 7 bases, with 14 bases spanning the gap. CDR3 size: 14 residues. CDR3 bases: TGTGCCAGCAGTCCTGGCGGGGCCTTTGAAAAACTGTTTTTT. Translated: CASSPGGAFEKLFF. The full variable domain, completed using reference TRBV2 and TRBJ1-4, is EPEVTQTPSHQVTQMGQEVILRCVPISNHLYFYWYRQILGQKVEFLVSFYNNEISEKSEIFDDQFSVERPDGSNFTLKIRSTKLEDSAMYFCASSPGGAFEKLFFGSGTQLSVL.

The chain has TRBV12-5 and TRBJ1-1, with 7 bases matching TRBD1. The CDR3 totals 14 residues. The junction had 4 bases not matched to a gene; V was cut back by 5 bases and J by 1 base. Germline V gene sequence: CDR1 LGHNT, CDR2 FRNRAP. CDR3 residues: CASGPGTENTEAFF. In nucleotides, the CDR3 is TGTGCTAGTGGTCCCGGGACAGAGAACACTGAAGCTTTCTTT.

This chain joins TRBV27 and TRBJ2-7; D is unresolved. Trimming took off 5 bases at V and 2 bases at J, with 13 bases between the two ends. In germline, CDR1 is MNHEY, CDR2 SMNVEV (reference sequence). There are 14 residues in the CDR3. CDR3 sequence reads: CASSPGGPPYEQYF. CDR3 bases: TGTGCCAGCAGTCCTGGCGGTCCCCCCTACGAGCAGTACTTC.

The chain is built from TRBV5-1 and TRBJ2-3, with D uncertain. This CDR3 has 14 residues. Looked up from germline, CDR1 is SGHRS and CDR2 is YFSETQ. Trimming left V 1 base short and J 2 bases short, with 8 bases between. CDR3 protein: CASSLSQYTDTQYF. The CDR3 DNA reads as TGCGCCAGCAGCTTGTCACAGTACACAGATACGCAGTATTTT.

The V call is TRBV27, the J call TRBJ2-3, with D possibly being TRBD2 (5 bases). CDR1 is MNHEY and CDR2 is SMNVEV in the germline V gene (reference sequence). The CDR3 is made up of 11 amino acids. V dropped 5 bases and J dropped 7 bases, with 7 bases sitting between them. CDR3 sequence (DNA): TGTGCCAGCAGTACGGGAAATACGCAGTATTTT. This encodes CASSTGNTQYF.

The CDR3 here is CASRVRGWNEQFF. The CDR3 DNA is TGTGCCAGCAGGGTGCGGGGTTGGAATGAGCAGTTCTTC. The chain combines TRBV14 with TRBJ2-1, with a weak D call TRBD2 (6 bases). CDR1 is SGHDN and CDR2 is FVKESK in the germline V gene. The V gene lost 6 bases and the J gene lost 7 bases, with 13 bases spanning the gap. This CDR3 spans 13 amino acids.

This clone was counted a single time. The V and J genes are TRBV5-4 and TRBJ2-7, with D unclear. V was pared by 0 bases and J by 2 bases, with 9 bases between. The CDR3 runs 14 residues. Germline V CDR1 and CDR2: SGHNT, YYREEE (reference sequence). The CDR3 region is CASSLAPFTYEQYF. CDR3 nucleotide sequence: TGTGCCAGCAGCTTGGCACCGTTTACCTACGAGCAGTACTTC.

The chain uses TRBV7-2 and TRBJ1-1; 8 nucleotides align to TRBD1. The J segment lost 3 bases and the V segment lost 6 bases, leaving 6 bases of the junction unmatched. CDR1 SGHTA and CDR2 FQGNSA come from the germline V gene. This CDR3 is 14 amino acids long. The CDR3: CASRQQGAYTEAFF. The CDR3 coding sequence is TGTGCCAGCAGGCAGCAGGGGGCCTACACTGAAGCTTTCTTT.

The chain couples TRBV4-3 to TRBJ2-3, with 9 bases identical to TRBD2. Looked up from germline, CDR1 is LGHNA and CDR2 is YSLEER. Trimming at V came to 1 base and at J to 5 bases, leaving 4 bases not matched to a gene. This CDR3 comprises 15 residues. The CDR3 region has the DNA TGCGCCAGCAGCCAAGTTAGCGGGAGCGGAGATACGCAGTATTTT. Translating it yields CASSQVSGSGDTQYF.

The chain couples TRBV5-4 to TRBJ2-7, with 7 bases that match TRBD2. The ends lost 0 bases at V and 4 bases at J; junction bases unmatched: 7. The CDR3 contains 15 residues. The germline CDR1 and CDR2 sequences are SGHNT and YYREEE (reference sequence). CDR3 residues: CASSLVGGSAYEQYF. As DNA, the CDR3 is TGTGCCAGCAGCTTGGTGGGGGGGTCTGCGTACGAGCAGTACTTC.

The sample holds a few counts of this clone. The V and J genes are TRBV10-1 and TRBJ1-3; no clear D gene. This CDR3 comprises 16 residues. V shed 0 bases and J shed 0 bases, with 9 bases lying between them. Germline V gene lookup returns CDR1 WNHNN and CDR2 SYGVQD (reference sequence). The CDR3 sequence is CASSESRLTSGNTIYF. Here the CDR3 DNA reads TGCGCCAGCAGTGAGTCGCGACTGACCTCTGGAAACACCATATATTTT.

This clone was observed once. The J gene is TRBJ1-1, the V gene TRBV19, with D perhaps matching TRBD1 (6 bases). This CDR3 has 16 residues. Between the trimmed V and J ends, which lost 6 bases and 0 bases, there was a span of 17 bases. The germline gives CDR1 LNHDA, CDR2 SQIVND (reference sequence). The CDR3 region has the DNA TGTGCCAGTAGACGACCGGGACACGCCTTGAACACTGAAGCTTTCTTT. Its translation is CASRRPGHALNTEAFF. Drawing the rest from reference TRBV19 and TRBJ1-1, the complete variable domain is DGGITQSPKYLFRKEGQNVTLSCEQNLNHDAMYWYRQDPGQGLRLIYYSQIVNDFQKGDIAEGYSVSREKKESFPLTVTSAQKNPTAFYLCASRRPGHALNTEAFFGQGTRLTVV.

CDR3 region: CASSLVGRGPFQYF. CDR3 sequence (DNA): TGCGCCAGCAGCTTGGTCGGGCGGGGTCCCTTTCAGTACTTC. The V gene is TRBV5-1, the J gene TRBJ2-7; tentative D call: TRBD2 (6 bases). Germline V gene sequence: CDR1 SGHRS, CDR2 YFSETQ. V gave up 0 bases and J gave up 10 bases, with 17 bases separating them. The CDR3 contains 14 residues.

The gene calls are TRBV5-1 and TRBJ1-4, with D uncertain. V lost 4 bases to trimming and J lost 4 bases, with 11 bases between them. Germline CDR1 reads SGHRS; CDR2 reads YFSETQ. This CDR3 is built from 14 residues. The CDR3 DNA sequence: TGCGCCAGCAGCCCGAGGGCCGATAATGAAAAACTGTTTTTT. It specifies CASSPRADNEKLFF.

The chain employs TRBV30 and TRBJ1-5; D remains ambiguous. Germline CDR1 and CDR2: GTSNPN and SVGIG (reference sequence). Trimming removed 0 bases at V and 9 bases at J, with 9 bases between. The CDR3 runs 12 residues. The CDR3 is CAWSVGEGPQHF. CDR3 DNA: TGTGCCTGGAGTGTCGGAGAGGGGCCCCAGCATTTT.

The gene calls are TRBV21-1 and TRBJ2-2; the DNA was not used to check the table's D call, TRBD2. TRBV21-1 is deemed a pseudogene. CDR3 length: 18 residues. CDR3 region: CASCGLAGVWFGTGELFF. The CDR3 nucleotides are TGTGCCAGCTGTGGACTAGCGGGAGTCTGGTTCGGGACCGGGGAGCTGTTTTTT.

The chain carries TRBV5-4 and TRBJ1-4; a weak D match, TRBD1 (5 bases). The V and J ends lost 7 bases and 5 bases respectively, with 15 bases between them. Germline-derived CDR1 and CDR2 are SGHNT and YYREEE (reference sequence). The CDR3 loop spans 14 amino acids. The CDR3, as DNA: TGTGCCAGCGGGGCCGGGACGAAAAATGAAAAACTGTTTTTT. It yields the protein CASGAGTKNEKLFF.

The V call is TRBV14, the J call TRBJ2-3; D unresolved. The germline CDR1 and CDR2 sequences are SGHDN and FVKESK. V was trimmed by 0 bases and J by 5 bases, leaving 3 bases between them. The CDR3 length is 12 residues. CDR3 DNA sequence: TGTGCCAGCAGCCAAGAAGGAGATACGCAGTATTTT. It translates to CASSQEGDTQYF.

This clone was seen a few times. The V call is TRBV7-8, the J call TRBJ1-5; D is possibly TRBD1 (6 bases). Germline V gene lookup returns CDR1 SGHVS and CDR2 FQNEAQ. The CDR3 totals 17 residues. Trimming removed 6 bases at V and 0 bases at J, with 18 bases between. The CDR3 bases are TGTGCCAGCAGTGTAGGGTCAGGGGTTTATAGCAATCAGCCCCAGCATTTT. Translation gives CASSVGSGVYSNQPQHF. The whole variable domain, filled in from reference TRBV7-8 and TRBJ1-5, reads GAGVSQSPRYKVAKRGQDVALRCDPISGHVSLFWYQQALGQGPEFLTYFQNEAQLDKSGLPSDRFFAERPEGSVSTLKIQRTQQEDSAVYLCASSVGSGVYSNQPQHFGDGTRLSIL.

The gene calls are TRBV5-6 and TRBJ2-7; a weak D match, TRBD1 (6 bases). This CDR3 has 15 amino acids. CDR1 and CDR2 from the germline V gene are SGHDT and YYEEEE. V was trimmed by 7 bases and J by 0 bases, leaving 17 bases between them. The CDR3 protein is CASRKQGFNSYEQYF. As DNA, the CDR3 is TGTGCCAGCCGAAAACAGGGCTTTAACTCCTACGAGCAGTACTTC.

The chain carries TRBV9 and TRBJ2-1; a weak D match, TRBD2 (6 bases). The germline CDR1 and CDR2 sequences are SGDLS and YYNGEE. The CDR3 has 12 residues. The V end was cut by 3 bases, the J end by 12 bases, with 13 bases between. The CDR3, as DNA: TGTGCCAGCAGCGCCGCGGGGTTGGTGCAGTTCTTC. It yields the protein CASSAAGLVQFF.

This chain joins TRBV28 and TRBJ2-7, with unresolved D. The CDR3 extends over 12 amino acids. V lost 1 base and J lost 6, with 7 bases in between. Germline CDR1 and CDR2: MDHEN and SYDVKM. CDR3 region: CASSLSLSEQYF. The CDR3 nucleotides read TGTGCCAGCAGTTTATCCCTTAGCGAGCAGTACTTC.

Only a few counts were recorded for this clone. This sequence joins TRBV20-1 and TRBJ1-5; D gene ambiguous. There are 9 residues in the CDR3. Germline CDR1 and CDR2: DFQATT and SNEGSKA (reference sequence). The CDR3 bases are TGCAGCCTTAATCAGCCCCAGCATTTT. Its translation: CSLNQPQHF.

This sequence joins TRBV4-1 and TRBJ2-7; tentatively, D is TRBD2 (6 bases). Trimming pared 0 bases from V and 3 bases from J, leaving 21 bases between. The CDR3 is 18 amino acids. Germline values: CDR1 MGHRA, CDR2 YSYEKL. CDR3 residues: CASSQDKEAGGRRYEQYF. Here the CDR3 DNA reads TGCGCCAGCAGCCAAGATAAAGAGGCTGGGGGGAGACGCTACGAGCAGTACTTC.

The chain couples TRBV5-4 to TRBJ2-1; D is undetermined. Trimming stripped 4 bases from V and 1 base from J, with 12 bases between. The CDR3 has 15 residues. From germline, CDR1 is SGHNT and CDR2 YYREEE (reference sequence). This chain's CDR3 is CASSRFDLSYNEQFF. The DNA of the CDR3 is TGTGCCAGCAGCCGGTTCGACTTGTCCTACAATGAGCAGTTCTTC.

The chain uses TRBV27 and TRBJ2-7, with 11 bases fitting TRBD1. Germline V gene sequence: CDR1 MNHEY, CDR2 SMNVEV (reference sequence). The CDR3 has 15 amino acids. The ends lost 5 bases at V and 2 bases at J; junction bases unmatched: 5. The CDR3 DNA is TGTGCCAGCAGTCCGCGGACAGGGGGCCCCTACGAGCAGTACTTC. Translation gives CASSPRTGGPYEQYF.

This rearrangement joins TRBV27 to TRBJ2-5; 8 bases align to TRBD1. Germline V CDR1 and CDR2: MNHEY, SMNVEV (reference sequence). After removal of 4 bases from V and 5 bases from J, the junction contained 6 bases not matched to a gene. The CDR3 consists of 14 residues. The CDR3 spells CASSWGRGQETQYF. In DNA form, the CDR3 reads TGTGCCAGCAGTTGGGGCAGGGGGCAGGAGACCCAGTACTTC.